These 27 T cell receptor beta chains came from one sample sequenced in a study of shared clonotypes between healthy human individuals. The table came from immunoSEQ multiplex PCR; TCRdb's copy has only in-frame clones and leaves some out. The repertoire holds millions of clones, around 95% seen once, with 0.13% in the top ten. Sequencing input: naive CD4+ T cells sorted from blood. As for subset: CD45RA+ positively selected. Source of these receptors: a young man in good health.

The V call is TRBV9, the J call TRBJ2-7; D might be TRBD1 (5 bases). Germline-derived CDR1 and CDR2 are SGDLS and YYNGEE. Trimming removed 0 bases at V and 9 bases at J, with 10 bases between. There are 12 residues in the CDR3. CDR3 amino acids: CASSVVRARQYF. Written as DNA, the CDR3 is TGTGCCAGCAGCGTAGTCAGGGCGAGGCAGTACTTC. Full variable domain (remainder filled in from reference TRBV9 and TRBJ2-7): DSGVTQTPKHLITATGQRVTLRCSPRSGDLSVYWYQQSLDQGLQFLIQYYNGEERAKGNILERFSAQQFPDLHSELNLSSLELGDSALYFCASSVVRARQYFGPGTRLTVT.

This clone was detected once. This chain joins TRBV5-1 and TRBJ2-7, with 10 positions matching TRBD1. The V gene's germline CDR1 is SGHRS and CDR2 YFSETQ. With V trimmed by 6 bases and J by 2 bases, 8 bases remained unmatched. The CDR3 covers 15 residues. The CDR3 here is CASTEIGQGAYEQYF. The CDR3 region has the DNA TGCGCCAGCACTGAGATCGGACAGGGGGCCTACGAGCAGTACTTC.

On this clone: The identical CDR3 is also encoded by other nucleotide sequences in the sample. V and J are TRBV5-1 and TRBJ2-3, with TRBD2 matching 13 bases. Germline V lookup: CDR1 SGHRS, CDR2 YFSETQ. The CDR3 runs 15 residues. With 3 bases clipped from V and 3 bases from J, the junction kept 1 base outside the gene matches. The CDR3 region has the DNA TGCGCCAGCAGCTGGACTAGCGGGAGTACAGATACGCAGTATTTT. Translated: CASSWTSGSTDTQYF.

As for this clone: Other DNA sequences within the sample encode an identical CDR3. This rearrangement joins TRBV11-3 to TRBJ2-3, with D possibly being TRBD2 (5 bases). The CDR3 length is 13 residues. V was cut by 5 bases and J by 2 bases, with 8 bases left in between. Germline V gives CDR1 SGHNT, CDR2 YENEEA. In DNA form, the CDR3 reads TGTGCCAGCAGCCCGGGATACACAGATACGCAGTATTTT. Protein sequence: CASSPGYTDTQYF.

This clone was detected only once. The CDR3 is CASSPTGVEGETQYF. In DNA form, the CDR3 reads TGTGCCAGCAGCCCTACGGGGGTCGAGGGAGAGACCCAGTACTTC. The chain employs TRBV7-3 and TRBJ2-5, with D possibly TRBD2 on 6 matching bases. Trimming removed 5 bases at V and 4 bases at J, with 17 bases between. CDR1 SGHTA and CDR2 FQGTGA come from the germline V gene. The CDR3 loop spans 15 amino acids.

This rearrangement joins TRBV6-5 to TRBJ2-7, with 7 bases fitting TRBD1. The CDR3 is 15 amino acids. Trimming at V came to 2 bases and at J to 3 bases, leaving 7 bases not matched to a gene. The germline V gene encodes CDR1 MNHEY and CDR2 SVGAGI. This chain's CDR3 is CASSYAPDRRYEQYF. CDR3 in DNA: TGTGCCAGCAGTTACGCCCCGGACAGGCGCTACGAGCAGTACTTC.

This clone was detected once. The chain recombines TRBV20-1 with TRBJ2-1; 7 positions match TRBD1. The CDR3 totals 11 residues. Germline lookup yields CDR1 DFQATT and CDR2 SNEGSKA (reference sequence). After removal of 6 bases from V and 10 bases from J, the junction contained 6 bases not matched to a gene. DNA for the CDR3: TGCAGTGCCATCGACAGGGTAGAGCAGTTCTTC. Its translation is CSAIDRVEQFF.

DNA for the CDR3: TGCAGCGTTGTCGGAACGGCAGCTTCCTATGGCTACACCTTC. This translates into CSVVGTAASYGYTF. This sequence joins TRBV29-1 and TRBJ1-2; D remains unclear. In germline, CDR1 is SQVTM, CDR2 ANQGSEA. This CDR3 region has 14 residues. Between the trimmed V and J ends, which lost 4 bases and 4 bases, there was a span of 16 bases.

The V and J genes are TRBV18 and TRBJ2-1; 9 bases match TRBD2. The CDR3 loop spans 16 amino acids. V was pared by 4 bases and J by 0 bases, with 4 bases of the junction left unmatched. From germline, CDR1 is KGHSH and CDR2 LQKENI. The CDR3 sequence is CASSRYSGSSYNEQFF. DNA for the CDR3: TGTGCCAGCTCACGGTATAGCGGGAGCTCCTACAATGAGCAGTTCTTC.

Concerning this clone itself: Other DNA sequences in this sample translate to the same CDR3. This chain links TRBV20-1 with TRBJ2-7; D unresolved. CDR1 is DFQATT and CDR2 is SNEGSKA in the germline V gene (reference sequence). There are 10 residues in the CDR3. Trimming took 6 bases from V and 0 from J, leaving 3 bases between them. The CDR3 DNA reads TGCAGTGCCCCCTCCTACGAGCAGTACTTC. Translated, it gives CSAPSYEQYF.

Comment on this clone: The junction shows a germline mismatch at one end, possibly a read error. The sample holds other DNA sequences that translate to the same CDR3. The gene calls are TRBV5-1 and TRBJ1-4; no reliable D call. The CDR3 totals 17 residues. Germline CDR1 and CDR2: SGHRS and YFSETQ. CDR3 region: CASSLARRAATNEKLFF. For the CDR3, the DNA is TGCGCCAGCAGCTTGGCGCGTCGAGCGGCAACTAATGAAAAACTGTTCTTT.

The chain combines TRBV28 with TRBJ2-7; TRBD1 matches 8 bases. Per the germline V gene, CDR1 is MDHEN and CDR2 is SYDVKM. The CDR3 is 16 amino acids. Unmatched junction bases numbered 9, after V lost 3 bases and J lost 2 bases. DNA for the CDR3: TGTGCCAGCAGTTTGTTGCCCGGGACAGGAACCTACGAGCAGTACTTC. It translates to CASSLLPGTGTYEQYF.

The chain combines TRBV7-3 with TRBJ1-6; D ambiguous. Germline V gene data show CDR1 as SGHTA and CDR2 as FQGTGA. The CDR3 runs 14 residues. The germline V and J ends were trimmed by 5 bases and 7 bases, with 12 bases remaining between them. CDR3 DNA sequence: TGTGCCAGCAGCCAAACATTCGAAAATTCACCCCTCCACTTT. This translates into CASSQTFENSPLHF.

This clone was detected once. The J gene is TRBJ2-5, the V gene TRBV11-3; possibly TRBD2 for D (6 bases). The DNA end lines up better with TRBJ2-7; the J call may be wrong. There are 15 residues in the CDR3. Germline loops: CDR1 SGHNT, CDR2 YENEEA. CDR3 region: CASSLGGTPAYEQYF. The DNA of the CDR3 is TGTGCCAGCAGCTTAGGGGGGACTCCAGCCTACGAGCAGTACTTC.

This sequence joins TRBV5-1 and TRBJ2-1; D is uncertain. CDR3 length: 15 residues. V shed 0 bases and J shed 4 bases, with 11 bases lying between them. Germline V CDR1 and CDR2: SGHRS, YFSETQ. DNA for the CDR3: TGCGCCAGCAGCTTGGAGGGTTATAGTTACAATGAGCAGTTCTTC. Translating it yields CASSLEGYSYNEQFF.

The chain employs TRBV2 and TRBJ1-1; D call uncertain. The V end was cut by 5 bases, the J end by 0 bases, with 7 bases between. The CDR3 is made up of 13 amino acids. The germline gives CDR1 SNHLY, CDR2 FYNNEI. Here the CDR3 reads CASSRDVNTEAFF. The CDR3 coding sequence is TGTGCCAGCAGTCGAGACGTGAACACTGAAGCTTTCTTT.

The chain is built from TRBV11-2 and TRBJ2-5; D possibly corresponds to TRBD2 (5 bases). Per germline, CDR1 SGHAT and CDR2 FQNNGV. The length of the CDR3 is 16 residues. The V and J ends lost 4 bases and 1 base respectively, with 16 bases between them. CDR3 loop: CASSSPRDGIQETQYF. The CDR3 DNA reads TGTGCCAGCAGCTCCCCCCGTGACGGGATCCAAGAGACCCAGTACTTC.

The V gene is TRBV29-1, the J gene TRBJ1-1; D unresolved. Germline V lookup: CDR1 SQVTM, CDR2 ANQGSEA. The V and J ends lost 7 bases and 11 bases respectively, with 23 bases between them. This CDR3 is built from 13 residues. The CDR3 reads CSARDPVFLTAFF. CDR3 DNA sequence: TGCAGCGCCCGAGATCCGGTCTTCTTGACCGCTTTCTTT.

This clone was counted once. The chain has TRBV9 and TRBJ1-6, with D possibly being TRBD1 (5 bases). V lost 5 bases, J lost 5 bases, and 11 bases lay in between. Germline lookup yields CDR1 SGDLS and CDR2 YYNGEE. CDR3 size: 14 residues. The CDR3 sequence: CASRAGTDNSPLHF. CDR3 nucleotide sequence: TGTGCCAGCAGAGCCGGGACGGATAATTCACCCCTCCACTTT.

A word on this clone: The same CDR3 can be traced to other DNA sequences in this sample. The chain is built from TRBV5-4 and TRBJ2-5; possible D gene TRBD2, 6 bases. CDR3 length equals 13 residues. The V and J ends lost 4 bases and 5 bases respectively, with 12 bases between them. The V gene's germline CDR1 is SGHNT and CDR2 YYREEE (reference sequence). The CDR3 nucleotides are TGTGCCAGCAGCGTCGGGGGAGGTGAGACCCAGTACTTC. It yields the protein CASSVGGGETQYF.

There are many counts of this clone. This sample includes further DNA sequences coding for the same CDR3. CDR3 loop: CASSKGNGYTF. The CDR3, as DNA: TGTGCCAGCAGCAAGGGGAATGGCTACACCTTC. The rearrangement uses TRBV21-1 and TRBJ1-2. TRBV21-1 corresponds to a pseudogene. The CDR3 is 11 amino acids.

As regards this clone: Distinct nucleotide sequences in the sample also encode this CDR3. The chain carries TRBV6-5 and TRBJ2-2; TRBD1 matches at 10 bases. Trimming removed 6 bases from V and 4 bases from J; junction bases left unmatched: 5. Germline CDR1 and CDR2: MNHEY and SVGAGI. The CDR3 sequence is 15 residues long. The CDR3 DNA reads as TGTGCCAGCAGCCGACAGGGGGCGGGCACCGGGGAGCTGTTTTTT. It is translated as CASSRQGAGTGELFF.

This chain uses TRBV27 with TRBJ2-7, with TRBD2 matching 15 bases. V lost 4 bases, J lost 6 bases, and 7 bases stayed unmatched. Germline V CDR1 and CDR2: MNHEY, SMNVEV (reference sequence). The CDR3 is 16 amino acids. The CDR3 nucleotides are TGTGCCAGCAGTTCGGGGACTAGCGGGGGGCCGTCCGAGCAGTACTTC. Translating it yields CASSSGTSGGPSEQYF.

The chain combines TRBV5-6 with TRBJ2-2; D is unclear. The CDR3 has 15 amino acids. V gave up 6 bases and J gave up 5 bases, with 17 bases separating them. CDR1 SGHDT and CDR2 YYEEEE come from the germline V gene. Here the CDR3 reads CASIRSIAVTGELFF. The CDR3 DNA reads as TGTGCCAGCATCAGATCGATAGCTGTGACCGGGGAGCTGTTTTTT.

This clone has only one observation. V is TRBV11-2 and J is TRBJ2-1; unclear D gene. Germline loops: CDR1 SGHAT, CDR2 FQNNGV. V was shortened by 1 base and J by 8 bases, with 15 bases between the two germline ends. The CDR3 is 15 amino acids. CDR3 nucleotide sequence: TGTGCCAGCAGCTTAGTGGGGTTATTCCTCGATGAGCAGTTCTTC. It codes for CASSLVGLFLDEQFF.

This rearrangement joins TRBV7-8 to TRBJ2-3, with 9 bases fitting TRBD2. Germline V gene data show CDR1 as SGHVS and CDR2 as FQNEAQ. With V trimmed by 1 base and J by 2 bases, 7 bases remained unmatched. The CDR3 runs to 17 residues. The CDR3 loop reads CASSLDATSGNTDTQYF. In DNA form, the CDR3 reads TGTGCCAGCAGCTTAGACGCGACTAGCGGAAACACAGATACGCAGTATTTT.

This chain links TRBV5-4 with TRBJ1-6; D gene uncertain. Germline CDR1 SGHNT, CDR2 YYREEE (reference sequence). CDR3 length: 14 amino acids. The V gene lost 10 bases and the J gene lost 0 bases, with 11 bases spanning the gap. The CDR3 loop reads CAVKSSSYNSPLHF. DNA of the CDR3: TGTGCCGTAAAAAGCAGCTCCTATAATTCACCCCTCCACTTT.